A single sample is the source of the 28 T cell receptor beta chains below, sequenced in a study of technical replicates of blood from several donors (dated by TCRdb to about 2017). Libraries were prepared through the immunoSEQ multiplex PCR assay. TCRdb limited this immuneACCESS table to in-frame rearrangements with V and J called. A share of clones is missing; checked studies link under half to unresolved V genes, and the rest is unexplained. The sample table shows 91,000 or so clones, and over 85% are seen once. The ten largest clones capture over 0.25% of the sample. Sequencing was performed on T cells isolated from PBMCs. These TCRs come from a human donor in good health.

J is TRBJ2-2 and V is TRBV1; the table's D gene call, TRBD2, was not cross checked with the DNA. TRBV1 is a recognized pseudogene. The CDR3 runs 15 residues. CDR3 amino acids: CTSSLSSGGSGELFF. CDR3 sequence (DNA): TGCACCAGCAGCCTTTCTAGCGGGGGATCCGGGGAGCTGTTTTTT.

V is TRBV15 and J is TRBJ1-1, with 7 bases fitting TRBD1. J gave up 0 bases and V 3 bases, and 4 bases lay outside the gene matches. The CDR3 has 15 residues. The germline gives CDR1 LNHNV, CDR2 YYDKDF (reference sequence). In nucleotides, the CDR3 is TGTGCCACCAGCAGTGACAGGGAGTTGAACACTGAAGCTTTCTTT. Amino acid sequence: CATSSDRELNTEAFF.

The chain carries TRBV19 and TRBJ1-4, with D hard to call. Germline-derived CDR1 and CDR2 are LNHDA and SQIVND (reference sequence). V gave up 0 bases and J gave up 8 bases, with 7 bases separating them. CDR3 length equals 13 residues. The CDR3, as DNA: TGTGCCAGTAGTATAGACATCGGGGAAAAACTGTTTTTT. Amino acids: CASSIDIGEKLFF.

The genes are TRBV19 and TRBJ2-3, with 7 nucleotides matching TRBD2. Germline V gene sequence: CDR1 LNHDA, CDR2 SQIVND (reference sequence). Germline trimming cut 5 bases from V and 1 base from J; bases unmatched to any gene: 3. The CDR3 is 14 amino acids. The CDR3 here is CASSFGGGTDTQYF. In DNA, the CDR3 is TGTGCCAGTAGTTTTGGGGGGGGCACAGATACGCAGTATTTT.

The V and J genes are TRBV29-1 and TRBJ2-1, with 13 positions matching TRBD2. The germline CDR1 and CDR2 sequences are SQVTM and ANQGSEA. The V and J ends lost 6 bases and 6 bases, in that order; junction bases with no gene match: 2. The CDR3 length is 13 residues. In nucleotides, the CDR3 is TGCAGCGTCGGACTAGCGGGAGTCAATGAGCAGTTCTTC. This gives the protein CSVGLAGVNEQFF.

This chain links TRBV4-1 with TRBJ2-3, with D possibly being TRBD1 (6 bases). CDR1 and CDR2 from the germline V gene are MGHRA and YSYEKL. CDR3 size: 16 residues. Trimming stripped 0 bases from V and 2 bases from J, with 12 bases between. CDR3 loop: CASSQDPGDYTDTQYF. CDR3 bases: TGCGCCAGCAGCCAAGACCCAGGGGATTACACAGATACGCAGTATTTT.

CDR3 residues: CASSTRQTEAFF. The CDR3 bases are TGTGCCAGCAGCACGAGACAGACTGAAGCTTTCTTT. The V call is TRBV5-4, the J call TRBJ1-1, with a tentative D call TRBD1 (5 bases). The germline CDR1 and CDR2 sequences are SGHNT and YYREEE (reference sequence). V dropped 4 bases and J dropped 5 bases, with 9 bases sitting between them. CDR3 length: 12 residues.

J is TRBJ2-1 and V is TRBV13; weak D call: TRBD2 (6 bases). Germline CDR1 reads PRHDT; CDR2 reads FYEKMQ (reference sequence). This CDR3 comprises 14 residues. Between the trimmed V and J ends, which lost 4 bases and 7 bases, there was a span of 14 bases. The CDR3 region is CASSSGSGVNEQFF. CDR3 DNA sequence: TGTGCCAGCAGCTCCGGGAGTGGCGTAAATGAGCAGTTCTTC.

This sequence joins TRBV27 and TRBJ1-4; D remains unclear. CDR1 is MNHEY, CDR2 SMNVEV, per germline (reference sequence). The CDR3 sequence is 18 residues long. V was pared by 0 bases and J by 7 bases, with 21 bases between. This CDR3 is CASSLSGQMPGMGEKLFF. The DNA for the CDR3 is TGTGCCAGCAGTTTATCTGGCCAAATGCCCGGGATGGGTGAAAAACTGTTTTTT.

The chain uses TRBV21-1 and TRBJ1-5; the table's D gene call, TRBD1, was not cross checked with the DNA. TRBV21-1 is described as a pseudogene. The CDR3 runs 17 residues. The CDR3: CASTTSRGSGSNQPQHF. DNA of the CDR3: TGTGCCAGCACTACTTCAAGGGGGTCAGGGAGCAATCAGCCCCAGCATTTT.

The genes are TRBV4-2 and TRBJ1-2; 8 bases are a match to TRBD1. The germline V gene encodes CDR1 LGHNA and CDR2 YNFKEQ. With 0 bases clipped from V and 6 bases from J, the junction kept 15 bases outside the gene matches. There are 18 residues in the CDR3. The CDR3 DNA reads TGTGCCAGCAGCCAAGATAATTCGGGGACAGGACGATTTCATGGCTACACCTTC. Protein: CASSQDNSGTGRFHGYTF.

The rearrangement links TRBV27 to TRBJ1-5; weak D call: TRBD1 (6 bases). The CDR3 contains 15 residues. CDR1 is MNHEY, CDR2 SMNVEV, per germline (reference sequence). V shed 10 bases and J shed 1 base, with 17 bases lying between them. CDR3 protein: CATITADSSNQPQHF. In DNA form, the CDR3 reads TGTGCCACCATTACAGCGGACAGCAGCAATCAGCCCCAGCATTTT.

V and J are TRBV7-9 and TRBJ1-2, with D possibly TRBD1 on 6 matching bases. Trimming left V 5 bases short and J 8 bases short, with 15 bases between. CDR3 length: 13 residues. Germline CDR1 is SEHNR and CDR2 is FQNEAQ (reference sequence). The CDR3: CASSPWDIKGYTF. The CDR3 nucleotides are TGTGCCAGCAGCCCCTGGGACATTAAAGGCTACACCTTC.

As for this clone: The same CDR3 arises from other DNA sequences in this sample as well. The chain carries TRBV27 and TRBJ2-7, with 9 positions matching TRBD1. Looked up from germline, CDR1 is MNHEY and CDR2 is SMNVEV (reference sequence). The CDR3 is 14 residues long. With V trimmed by 5 bases and J by 3 bases, 5 bases remained unmatched. Written as DNA, the CDR3 is TGTGCCAGCAGTCTGGGACAGGGCAGCTACGAGCAGTACTTC. Translation gives CASSLGQGSYEQYF.

This chain links TRBV7-2 with TRBJ2-2, with 8 bases identical to TRBD1. Trimming took 5 bases from V and 0 from J; bases not matched to a gene: 8. The CDR3 sequence is 17 residues long. Germline V gives CDR1 SGHTA, CDR2 FQGNSA. Here the CDR3 reads CASSPRDRLPNTGELFF. CDR3 nucleotides: TGTGCCAGCAGCCCAAGGGACAGGTTACCGAACACCGGGGAGCTGTTTTTT.

The chain carries TRBV28 and TRBJ1-4; tentative D call: TRBD1 (6 bases). From germline, CDR1 is MDHEN and CDR2 SYDVKM. V lost 2 bases to trimming and J lost 4 bases, with 14 bases between them. This CDR3 contains 16 residues. Written as DNA, the CDR3 is TGTGCCAGCAGTTTACCGGACAGAGGGATTAATGAAAAACTGTTTTTT. Its protein product is CASSLPDRGINEKLFF.

V is TRBV15 and J is TRBJ1-1; TRBD1 matches 7 bases. The length of the CDR3 is 14 residues. Germline V gene data show CDR1 as LNHNV and CDR2 as YYDKDF (reference sequence). The ends lost 6 bases at V and 1 base at J; junction bases unmatched: 5. CDR3 amino acids: CATSPDRSNTEAFF. The CDR3 region has the DNA TGTGCCACCAGTCCGGACAGGTCGAACACTGAAGCTTTCTTT.

V gene TRBV6-6 combines with J gene TRBJ2-7, with 8 bases that match TRBD2. From germline, CDR1 is MNHNY and CDR2 SVGAGI (reference sequence). V shed 7 bases and J 5 bases; nucleotides not matched to a gene: 7. This CDR3 has 13 residues. CDR3 nucleotides: TGTGCCAGCAAGAACAGCGGGAGACACGAGCAGTACTTC. It yields the protein CASKNSGRHEQYF.

V is TRBV6-5 and J is TRBJ2-1, with no clear D. The V end was cut by 4 bases, the J end by 10 bases, with 17 bases between. This CDR3 has 14 amino acids. In germline, CDR1 is MNHEY, CDR2 SVGAGI. CDR3 in amino acids: CASSSAGPVPEQFF. The CDR3 DNA sequence: TGTGCCAGCAGTTCTGCTGGGCCTGTCCCCGAGCAGTTCTTC.

The chain has TRBV10-2 and TRBJ1-2; TRBD1 is a possible D gene (5 bases). The CDR3 extends over 11 amino acids. The germline gives CDR1 WSHSY, CDR2 SAAADI. V was pared by 11 bases and J by 6 bases, with 13 bases between. CDR3 amino acids: CACQWGNGYTF. CDR3 nucleotides: TGCGCCTGCCAGTGGGGCAATGGCTACACCTTC.

The rearrangement joins TRBV19 to TRBJ2-7, with 7 nucleotides matching TRBD1. This CDR3 spans 12 amino acids. The J segment lost 3 bases and the V segment lost 10 bases, leaving 6 bases of the junction unmatched. Germline loops: CDR1 LNHDA, CDR2 SQIVND (reference sequence). This CDR3 reads CANRDRDYEQYF. The CDR3 DNA sequence: TGTGCCAACCGGGACAGAGACTACGAGCAGTACTTC.

This chain's CDR3 is CASWTSGKYNEQFF. The CDR3, as DNA: TGTGCCAGCTGGACTAGCGGGAAGTACAATGAGCAGTTCTTC. The chain joins TRBV6-1 to TRBJ2-1; 12 nucleotides align to TRBD2. The CDR3 runs to 14 residues. The germline V gene has CDR1 MNHNS and CDR2 SASEGT. With 8 bases clipped from V and 4 bases from J, the junction kept 3 bases outside the gene matches.

The V gene is TRBV19, the J gene TRBJ1-4; D is uncertain. CDR3 size: 13 residues. The germline V and J ends were trimmed by 7 bases and 8 bases, with 14 bases remaining between them. Germline V CDR1 and CDR2: LNHDA, SQIVND (reference sequence). CDR3 in DNA: TGTGCCAGTATGGCCACTGGGCGAGAAAAACTGTTTTTT. Its translation: CASMATGREKLFF.

The V gene is TRBV19, the J gene TRBJ2-1; 10 positions match TRBD2. CDR3 size: 18 residues. Germline values: CDR1 LNHDA, CDR2 SQIVND (reference sequence). V shed 3 bases and J 1 base; nucleotides not matched to a gene: 9. CDR3 DNA sequence: TGTGCCAGTAGTATCACTCTAGCGGGAGTTTCGTCCTACAATGAGCAGTTCTTC. Its protein is CASSITLAGVSSYNEQFF.

The J gene is TRBJ2-5, the V gene TRBV10-3, with a weak D call TRBD2 (6 bases). There are 17 residues in the CDR3. Trimming left V 0 bases short and J 4 bases short, with 18 bases between. Germline V gene sequence: CDR1 ENHRY, CDR2 SYGVKD. CDR3 region: CAISESKDLEGPETQYF. CDR3 in DNA: TGTGCCATCAGTGAGTCGAAGGATTTGGAGGGACCAGAGACCCAGTACTTC.

This chain connects TRBV27 to TRBJ2-7; D is perhaps TRBD2 (6 bases). Trimming cost V 8 bases and J 3 bases, with 23 bases left between them. CDR3 size: 16 residues. Germline CDR1 reads MNHEY; CDR2 reads SMNVEV (reference sequence). The CDR3 region is CASRPRGDFPVYEQYF. The CDR3 DNA reads TGTGCCAGCCGGCCCCGAGGGGACTTTCCCGTCTACGAGCAGTACTTC.

The gene calls are TRBV15 and TRBJ2-7, with D possibly being TRBD1 (5 bases). Germline V gene data show CDR1 as LNHNV and CDR2 as YYDKDF (reference sequence). The germline V and J ends were trimmed by 4 bases and 3 bases, with 7 bases remaining between them. The CDR3 has 12 residues. The CDR3 nucleotides are TGTGCCACCAGCAAAACAGGCTACGAGCAGTACTTC. It encodes CATSKTGYEQYF.

This clone was counted a single time. This chain links TRBV10-3 with TRBJ2-7, with D maybe TRBD2 (5 bases). Trimming took off 4 bases at V and 2 bases at J, with 9 bases between the two ends. In germline, CDR1 is ENHRY, CDR2 SYGVKD. This CDR3 comprises 13 residues. The CDR3 reads CAISGPAAYEQYF. The CDR3 DNA is TGTGCCATCAGTGGGCCAGCGGCCTACGAGCAGTACTTC.